The rows below give T cell receptor beta chains drawn from one sample of a study of cytomegalovirus exposure and HLA in healthy donors. The method was immunoSEQ multiplex PCR; TCRdb's version includes in-frame clones alone and lacks a portion of them. The data contain about 160,000 clones, about four fifths of them singletons. The source material was PBMCs. Receptor source: a man younger than 40 in good health and CMV-seropositive. CDR3s include the opening cysteine and the closing phenylalanine or tryptophan. Each record gives: J gene, CDR3 length, V gene, D gene, clone size, CDR3 DNA, CDR3 protein. A D gene is named only where the DNA matches it firmly. Size values are once, few and many counts, or a class for expanded clones, and some rows have none.

j_gene: TRBJ1-5
len: 15
v_gene: TRBV10-1
d_gene: -
abundance: -
CDR3nt: TGCGCCCCGCCGGAGGTCCAGGGAGGAGATCAGCCCCAGCATTTT
CDR3aa: CAPPEVQGGDQPQHF

j_gene: TRBJ2-7
len: 15
v_gene: TRBV28
d_gene: TRBD1
abundance: -
CDR3nt: TGTGCCAGCAGGATTGGGGACAGCCGATCCTACGAGCAGTACTTC
CDR3aa: CASRIGDSRSYEQYF

j_gene: TRBJ2-7
len: 15
v_gene: TRBV7-9
d_gene: -
abundance: -
CDR3nt: TGTGCCAGCAGCTCCCTATGGACAGCTACCTACGAGCAGTACTTC
CDR3aa: CASSSLWTATYEQYF

j_gene: TRBJ2-3
len: 20
v_gene: TRBV9
d_gene: TRBD2
abundance: -
CDR3nt: TGTGCCAGCAGCGTAGCTAGGGGATGGGAGAGCGGGAGGCAGGCAGATACGCAGTATTTT
CDR3aa: CASSVARGWESGRQADTQYF

j_gene: TRBJ2-7
len: 14
v_gene: TRBV7-9
d_gene: TRBD1
abundance: -
CDR3nt: TGTGCCAGCACCCTGACAGGGGTACCCTACGAGCAGTACTTC
CDR3aa: CASTLTGVPYEQYF

j_gene: TRBJ1-1
len: 15
v_gene: TRBV6-1
d_gene: TRBD1
abundance: -
CDR3nt: TGTGCCAGCGTAGACACAGGGGGCTCAGACACTGAAGCTTTCTTT
CDR3aa: CASVDTGGSDTEAFF

j_gene: TRBJ1-1
len: 14
v_gene: TRBV2
d_gene: -
abundance: -
CDR3nt: TGTGCCAGCAGTGAACTACCGGGGAACACTGAAGCTTTCTTT
CDR3aa: CASSELPGNTEAFF

j_gene: TRBJ2-2
len: 16
v_gene: TRBV7-8
d_gene: -
abundance: -
CDR3nt: TGTGCCAGCAGCTTTACGGGGGTCTCAAACACCGGGGAGCTGTTTTTT
CDR3aa: CASSFTGVSNTGELFF

j_gene: TRBJ1-5
len: 15
v_gene: TRBV2
d_gene: -
abundance: -
CDR3nt: TGTGCCAGCAGTATCCGAGACCCTCGGTCGGGGCCCCAGCATTTT
CDR3aa: CASSIRDPRSGPQHF

j_gene: TRBJ1-2
len: 15
v_gene: TRBV7-3
d_gene: TRBD1
abundance: -
CDR3nt: TGTGCCAGCAGCATAGGGACAGGCGGGGGCTATGGCTACACCTTC
CDR3aa: CASSIGTGGGYGYTF

j_gene: TRBJ2-7
len: 13
v_gene: TRBV11-2
d_gene: -
abundance: -
CDR3nt: TGTGCCAGCAGCTGGGGGGAGGTCTACGAGCAGTACTTC
CDR3aa: CASSWGEVYEQYF

j_gene: TRBJ2-7
len: 12
v_gene: TRBV30
d_gene: -
abundance: -
CDR3nt: TGTGCCTGGAGTGTTTTAACCTACGAGCAGTACTTC
CDR3aa: CAWSVLTYEQYF

j_gene: TRBJ1-5
len: 14
v_gene: TRBV6-5
d_gene: -
abundance: -
CDR3nt: TGTGCCAGCAGTTATGGGCAGGGGAGTCAGCCCCAGCATTTT
CDR3aa: CASSYGQGSQPQHF

j_gene: TRBJ2-3
len: 18
v_gene: TRBV4-3
d_gene: TRBD2
abundance: -
CDR3nt: TGCGCCAGCAGCCGCGGACTAGCGGGGGCCTCTTCCACAGATACGCAGTATTTT
CDR3aa: CASSRGLAGASSTDTQYF

j_gene: TRBJ2-3
len: 15
v_gene: TRBV7-6
d_gene: TRBD2
abundance: -
CDR3nt: TGTGCCAGCAGGAAACTAGCGGGGCCCGCAGATACGCAGTATTTT
CDR3aa: CASRKLAGPADTQYF

j_gene: TRBJ2-5
len: 15
v_gene: TRBV19
d_gene: TRBD1
abundance: -
CDR3nt: TGTGCCAGTAGTGCCTTGACAGGGGACGGGGAGACCCAGTACTTC
CDR3aa: CASSALTGDGETQYF

j_gene: TRBJ2-1
len: 15
v_gene: TRBV19
d_gene: TRBD1
abundance: -
CDR3nt: TGTGCCAGTAGTATCACTGCCGGACAGGTTAAGGTGCAGTTCTTC
CDR3aa: CASSITAGQVKVQFF

j_gene: TRBJ2-7
len: 15
v_gene: TRBV4-3
d_gene: TRBD2
abundance: few
CDR3nt: TGCGCCAGCAGCCAAGATAGCGGGGGGGCCTACGAGCAGTACTTC
CDR3aa: CASSQDSGGAYEQYF

j_gene: TRBJ1-2
len: 13
v_gene: TRBV27
d_gene: -
abundance: -
CDR3nt: TGTGCCAGCAGGCCGGGACTTTGGCATGGCTACACCTTC
CDR3aa: CASRPGLWHGYTF

j_gene: TRBJ2-3
len: 16
v_gene: TRBV7-6
d_gene: TRBD2
abundance: -
CDR3nt: TGTGCCAGCAGCTTACAGACTAGCGGGGGCACAGATACGCAGTATTTT
CDR3aa: CASSLQTSGGTDTQYF

j_gene: TRBJ1-5
len: 14
v_gene: TRBV27
d_gene: -
abundance: -
CDR3nt: TGTGCCAGCAGCCTAGGTAGAACGGTTCAGCCCCAGCATTTT
CDR3aa: CASSLGRTVQPQHF

j_gene: TRBJ2-7
len: 14
v_gene: TRBV28
d_gene: TRBD2
abundance: -
CDR3nt: TGTGCCAGCAGCGCGACTAGCGGGAGTTACGAGCAGTACTTC
CDR3aa: CASSATSGSYEQYF

j_gene: TRBJ2-4
len: 19
v_gene: TRBV7-2
d_gene: -
abundance: -
CDR3nt: TGTGCCAGCAGCTTAGGGGGCGGGGCGGGATTAAAAACTGCAAACATTCAGTACTTC
CDR3aa: CASSLGGGAGLKTANIQYF

j_gene: TRBJ2-3
len: 15
v_gene: TRBV9
d_gene: TRBD2
abundance: -
CDR3nt: TGTGCCAGCAGCGTTCCTAGCGGGACCGCAGATACGCAGTATTTT
CDR3aa: CASSVPSGTADTQYF

j_gene: TRBJ2-7
len: 14
v_gene: TRBV27
d_gene: -
abundance: -
CDR3nt: TGTGCCAGCAGTACACGGACAGAGTTCTACGAGCAGTACTTC
CDR3aa: CASSTRTEFYEQYF

j_gene: TRBJ2-7
len: 18
v_gene: TRBV30
d_gene: TRBD2
abundance: -
CDR3nt: TGTGCCTGGTTTACAGGAGGGCCAAAGCGGGAGCAACTATACGAGCAGTACTTC
CDR3aa: CAWFTGGPKREQLYEQYF

j_gene: TRBJ2-5
len: 15
v_gene: TRBV19
d_gene: TRBD2
abundance: -
CDR3nt: TGTGCCAGTAGTATCGGCAGTACAAGCCGCGGGAGCCAGTACTTC
CDR3aa: CASSIGSTSRGSQYF

j_gene: TRBJ2-1
len: 14
v_gene: TRBV2
d_gene: TRBD2
abundance: -
CDR3nt: TGTGCCAGCTTTTTTGGGTCGGGGGGGGATGAGCAGTTCTTC
CDR3aa: CASFFGSGGDEQFF

j_gene: TRBJ2-7
len: 14
v_gene: TRBV27
d_gene: -
abundance: -
CDR3nt: TGTGCCAGCAGTTTTAGAGGGAGTGGCTACGAGCAGTACTTC
CDR3aa: CASSFRGSGYEQYF

j_gene: TRBJ2-7
len: 15
v_gene: TRBV5-6
d_gene: TRBD2
abundance: -
CDR3nt: TGTGCCAGCAGCGGGGCGAGCGGGGATTCCTACGAGCAGTACTTC
CDR3aa: CASSGASGDSYEQYF

j_gene: TRBJ1-1
len: 14
v_gene: TRBV9
d_gene: -
abundance: -
CDR3nt: TGTGCCAGCAGCCCCCGGGGGGATAACACTGAAGCTTTCTTT
CDR3aa: CASSPRGDNTEAFF

j_gene: TRBJ1-3
len: 15
v_gene: TRBV7-9
d_gene: TRBD1
abundance: -
CDR3nt: TGTGCCAGCAGTGACGGGACAGCCTCTGGAAACACCATATATTTT
CDR3aa: CASSDGTASGNTIYF

j_gene: TRBJ1-2
len: 12
v_gene: TRBV6-5
d_gene: -
abundance: -
CDR3nt: TGTGCCAGCAGGAGGGAGAACTATGGCTACACCTTC
CDR3aa: CASRRENYGYTF

j_gene: TRBJ2-1
len: 14
v_gene: TRBV27
d_gene: TRBD1
abundance: -
CDR3nt: TGTGCCAGCAGTTTATGGCAGGGGGCCTATGAGCAGTTCTTC
CDR3aa: CASSLWQGAYEQFF

j_gene: TRBJ2-7
len: 14
v_gene: TRBV2
d_gene: -
abundance: -
CDR3nt: TGTGCCAGCAGTGAGGGGCTTGGGTCCTACGAGCAGTACTTC
CDR3aa: CASSEGLGSYEQYF

j_gene: TRBJ1-2
len: 11
v_gene: TRBV19
d_gene: -
abundance: few
CDR3nt: TGTGCCAGTAATTTCGAGGGTGGCTACACCTTC
CDR3aa: CASNFEGGYTF

j_gene: TRBJ1-6
len: 15
v_gene: TRBV7-3
d_gene: -
abundance: -
CDR3nt: TGTGCCAGCAGCGTTGGGGGGTCCTCCAATTCACCCCTCCACTTT
CDR3aa: CASSVGGSSNSPLHF

j_gene: TRBJ2-7
len: 15
v_gene: TRBV7-2
d_gene: -
abundance: -
CDR3nt: TGTGCCAGCAGCCGCATGGTAGCTAGCTCCTACGAGCAGTACTTC
CDR3aa: CASSRMVASSYEQYF

j_gene: TRBJ1-2
len: 11
v_gene: TRBV29-1
d_gene: -
abundance: -
CDR3nt: TGCAGCGTTGAAATGAGCGATGGCTACACCTTC
CDR3aa: CSVEMSDGYTF

j_gene: TRBJ1-1
len: 15
v_gene: TRBV6-1
d_gene: TRBD1
abundance: -
CDR3nt: TGTGCCAGCAGTTCGCGGACAGGGATGAACACTGAAGCTTTCTTT
CDR3aa: CASSSRTGMNTEAFF